The source of this T cell receptor beta chain is a study of cytomegalovirus exposure and HLA in healthy donors (dated by TCRdb to 2016 to 2017). For context, the study as a whole: According to an earlier analysis of 550 to 700 of the donors, roughly 180 million T cells yielded over 90 million unique TCR beta sequences and around 280 Gb of sequence data. Because of strong linkage in the cohort, roughly five DR-DQ haplotypes were treated as single units for association and clustering. Of the 300 to 500 genotyped donors, 65% to 90% were placed in the genetic ancestry cluster associated with self-reported Caucasian donors. Among about 390 genotyped donors of the cohort, an average of approximately 240,000 unique TCR beta nucleotide sequences were sequenced per donor, roughly 20% of them non-productive. A later analysis re-examined previously published TCR beta repertoires from over 500 donors and added high-resolution HLA genotyping to investigate patterns of TCR occurrence. To decide whether each TCR beta V gene segment behaved as functional or pseudogenic, an earlier analysis of approximately 600 of the donors relied on high-throughput TCR beta sequencing. Besides the first cohort of 550 to 750 subjects, a separate validation cohort made up of over 100 different subjects was used. The study aimed to test whether signatures of past pathogen exposure could be identified by cataloging public T cell receptors. The study profiled the T cell repertoires of about 640 subjects by immunosequencing and related them to cytomegalovirus serostatus. Donor age, sex, ethnicity and CMV serostatus were compiled alongside the repertoire data. In the later analysis, no new phenotypic data were used to find candidate immune exposures; instead, reliance was placed on TCR beta sequences and their occurrence across donors. Genome-wide SNP genotypes for about 55% of the roughly 670 donors were used in a later genetic analysis, which treated that subset as a discovery cohort. To predict cytomegalovirus infection status, the study combined high-throughput TCR immunosequencing, statistical association of individual TCRs with disease status, and machine learning. Class I and class II HLA loci were covered by the typing at four-digit resolution. An early release covering roughly 600 HLA-typed donors comprised approximately 300 gigabases of sequencing data and tens of millions of unique TCR sequences. Every repertoire in the discovery cohort had been generated on one and the same sequencing platform. The number of typed donors differed by locus: roughly 629-640 for A, B, C, DRB1 and DQB1; approximately 520 for DQA1; approximately 600 for DPA1; and around 490 for DPB1. The research as a whole found: A group of highly shared sequence variants was considered likely to be a technical artifact of the sequencing pipeline. In a later genetic analysis, fewer N-insertions in productive TCRs were reported among donors in an Asian-associated ancestry cluster than the roughly 700-donor mean. Across donors, most TCR sequences were observed very rarely, whereas some public TCRs were present in many individuals. A few of the identified cytomegalovirus-associated TCR beta chains were confirmed in vitro to be specific for cytomegalovirus antigens. Presence/absence analyses assumed roughly uniform sequencing depth across donors, an assumption that may not hold. A further reported finding was that TCR beta sequences accurately predicted the HLA-A and HLA-B alleles for most subjects in the first cohort. In a later analysis, the rate of TCR association differed among HLA loci, with DRB1 alleles having the most associated TCRs and HLA-C alleles having the fewest. Correlated functional status among segregating V segments might reflect linkage disequilibrium, but an unknown experimental factor could not be ruled out. When HLA alleles, especially DR and DQ, strongly co-occurred, attributing TCR associations to individual alleles was difficult. In both the original and validation cohorts, the classifier was reported to diagnose cytomegalovirus status with high specificity and sensitivity. Only TCR beta chains were sequenced in this cohort, and the absence of alpha or paired-chain data limited detectable features. The earlier analysis of nearly 600 of the donors excluded some 16 rarely observed V segments, including chromosome 9 orphons, because counts were too low. An earlier analysis of roughly 570 of the donors showed that most TCR beta V segments appeared in productive rearrangements either about 87% or about 30% of the time, which broadly matched IMGT annotations. In the study, around 150 TCR beta chains were listed as associated with cytomegalovirus. Because some donors lacked HLA typing at each locus, the association tests relied only on the typed subset. The only immune exposure information available for the cohort was CMV serostatus. According to a later analysis, parvovirus B19, influenza, CMV and Epstein-Barr virus appeared linked to several top co-occurrence clusters. The 87-base-pair reads could not distinguish some IMGT-functional V segments, including TRBV6-2 and TRBV6-3, so those segments were excluded. According to the authors, the approach could potentially be generalized to other disease states and immunological phenotypes. In a later analysis, about 17,000 TCR beta sequences were associated with specific HLA alleles at a false discovery rate of 0.05. A later genetic analysis associated a missense DCLRE1C variant with V-gene and J-gene trimming of TCR beta chains, and an independent cohort replicated the association. In a later analysis, HLA-associated TCR beta chains were found to be more clonally expanded and to have lower generation probabilities than equally common non-associated chains. Most CMV-associated TCR beta chains appeared to be HLA-restricted in a later analysis, and the HLA associations seemed to be driven largely by CMV exposure.

The cohort comprised several hundred healthy bone marrow donors. All cohort members were sampled while nominally healthy, although unrecorded immune exposures were likely present. The donor tested CMV seronegative and was one of the 352 seronegative cohort members. A peripheral blood sample was provided by each donor, and peripheral blood mononuclear cells were used for TCR beta sequencing. The Qiagen DNeasy Blood Extraction Kit was used to extract genomic DNA from the blood cell samples. Taken from the germline V gene (reference sequence), the CDR1 and CDR2 loops are MNHEY and SMNVEV. The CDR3, cysteine through phenylalanine, is 13 amino acids long. The DNA shown is the 39-base CDR3, in frame from base 1. V loses 5 bases, J loses 7 bases, and the germline ends lie 15 bases apart. To prepare the library, the immunoSEQ multiplex PCR assay was applied. For the multiplex PCR, a mixture combining 60 forward primers for TCR Vbeta segments and 13 reverse primers for TCR Jbeta segments was used. The CDR3 region of rearranged TCR beta genes was amplified from genomic DNA by a multiplex PCR assay. On the Illumina HiSeq System, the amplified TCR beta libraries were sequenced as 87-base-pair reads. Regarding the original processing steps: A later analysis counted about 80 million unique TCR beta chains across the approximately 700 repertoires, and about 10 million of these chains were shared by at least two donors. To remove PCR and sequencing errors, raw reads were error-corrected and collapsed into unique sequences using a nearest-neighbor algorithm that merged closely related sequences. CDR3 sequences were aligned to IMGT reference sequences to assign V, D and J gene segments. For a sequence to be retained, a match of at least six nucleotides was required to both a V gene segment and a J gene segment. A rearrangement was called productive if the CDR3 had no stop codons and remained in frame with V and J, and every other rearrangement was called non-productive. CDR3 was defined according to IMGT convention as the region running from the second conserved V-encoded cysteine to the conserved J-encoded phenylalanine. In an earlier analysis of around 540 of the donors, sequences lacking an unambiguous match to a single V gene segment were excluded. An earlier analysis of several hundred of the donors called V segments functional above 56.7% productive rearrangements and segregating when the between-donor standard deviation exceeded 5%. To diagnose cytomegalovirus status from the catalog of TCR beta chain sequences, a statistical classification framework was built. A later analysis assigned V and J genes by comparing TCR nucleotide sequences with IMGT/GENE-DB human TR gene sequences. Using the TCRdist pipeline, a later analysis assigned CDR3 sequences along with most-parsimonious VDJ recombination scenarios. A later analysis defined each TCR beta chain by its CDR3 amino acid sequence plus V-gene family, and excluded reads lacking a unique V-gene family. In a later analysis, approximately 590 highly shared, low-generation-probability nucleotide sequences were removed to address suspected cross-contamination and a sequencing artifact. A later analysis calculated a clonal expansion index for each public chain from normalized within-repertoire ranks of inferred template counts. A later analysis computed generation probabilities with a VDJ recombination model fitted to out-of-frame rearrangements, and checked the results against IGoR. In a later analysis, hypergeometric tests were used to score TCR-TCR, TCR-HLA and TCR-CMV co-occurrence, with a repertoire-size bias correction applied to TCR pairs. False discovery rates were estimated in a later analysis by permuting HLA or CMV assignments 20 times. In a later analysis, co-occurring TCRs were grouped using DBSCAN, with TCRdist sequence similarity added in when clustering inside HLA-allele-positive subsets. Repertoires with fewer than 30,000 or more than 120,000 public chains, plus five repertoires with anomalous nucleotide sharing, were excluded from co-occurrence clustering. TCRdb retrieved this table from immuneACCESS and kept in-frame rearrangements only. Not all clones are present; in checked studies, unresolved V genes account for under half, and no reason is known for the remainder. The DNA gave D and trimming, while V, J and clone size come from that table. This sample lists some 200,000 clones; 75% to 85% were detected once. The ten largest account for under 0.9% of the sample.

As to this clone: The antigen it binds to is not known. No base quality information exists; no much larger clone differs at one position.

This sequence originates from a woman between 18 and 30 years old in good health and CMV-seronegative. The chain is encoded by TRBV27 joined to TRBJ2-7; TRBD2 is a possible D gene, resting on 6 matching bases. The specimen was PBMCs. The nucleotide sequence reads as follows: TGTGCCAGCAGTCCAACGACTAGTTTGGAGCAGTACTTC. Its protein product is CASSPTTSLEQYF.